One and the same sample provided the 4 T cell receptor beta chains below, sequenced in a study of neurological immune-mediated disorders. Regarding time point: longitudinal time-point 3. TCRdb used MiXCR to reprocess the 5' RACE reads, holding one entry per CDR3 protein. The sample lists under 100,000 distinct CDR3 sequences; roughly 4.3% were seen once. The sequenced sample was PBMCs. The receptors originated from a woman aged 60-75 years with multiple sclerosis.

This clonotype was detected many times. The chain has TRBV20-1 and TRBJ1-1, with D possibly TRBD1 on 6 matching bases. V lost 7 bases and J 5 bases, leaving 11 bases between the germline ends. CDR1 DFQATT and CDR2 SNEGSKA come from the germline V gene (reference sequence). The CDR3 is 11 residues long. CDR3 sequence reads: CSVAQGTEAFF. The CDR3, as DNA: TGCAGTGTGGCCCAGGGGACTGAAGCTTTCTTT.

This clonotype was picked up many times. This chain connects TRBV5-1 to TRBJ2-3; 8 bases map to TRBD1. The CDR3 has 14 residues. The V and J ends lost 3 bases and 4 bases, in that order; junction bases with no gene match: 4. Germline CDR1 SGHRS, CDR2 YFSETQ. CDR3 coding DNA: TGCGCCAGCAGCTGGGCAGGGGGCCCAGATACGCAGTATTTT. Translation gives CASSWAGGPDTQYF.

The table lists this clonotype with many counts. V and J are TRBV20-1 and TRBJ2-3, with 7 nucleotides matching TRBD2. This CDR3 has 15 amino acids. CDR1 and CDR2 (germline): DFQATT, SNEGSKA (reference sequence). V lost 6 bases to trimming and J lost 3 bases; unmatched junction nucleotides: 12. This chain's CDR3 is CSANLGTIGTDTQYF. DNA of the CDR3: TGCAGTGCCAACCTCGGGACTATTGGGACAGATACGCAGTATTTT.

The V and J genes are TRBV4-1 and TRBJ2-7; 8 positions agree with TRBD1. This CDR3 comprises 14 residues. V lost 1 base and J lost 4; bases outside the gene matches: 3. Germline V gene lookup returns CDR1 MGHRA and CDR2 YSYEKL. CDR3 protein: CASSQGGTGYEQYF. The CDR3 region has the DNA TGCGCCAGCAGCCAAGGGGGGACAGGTTACGAGCAGTACTTC.